These 14 T cell receptor beta chains share one sample of origin, sequenced in a study of T and B cells in COVID-19 patients. BIOMED2 TRB-A/B primer pools were used in multiplex TRB PCR. TCRdb re-called the multiplex PCR reads through MiXCR, storing one row per CDR3 protein. This sample has 15,000 to 20,000 distinct CDR3 sequences, with roughly 36% found just once. Each TRB amplification used roughly 220-550 ng of genomic DNA from blood. The sequenced sample consisted of blood. All receptors come from a human donor with active COVID-19.

This clonotype came up many times. The J gene is TRBJ2-3, the V gene TRBV27; D unresolved. The CDR3 covers 14 residues. In germline, CDR1 is MNHEY, CDR2 SMNVEV (reference sequence). With 6 bases removed from V and 2 bases from J, the gap between germline ends came to 12 bases. Written as DNA, the CDR3 is TGTGCCAGCAGCTTGACCGGATCCACAGATACGCAGTATTTT. Translated: CASSLTGSTDTQYF.

The J gene is TRBJ1-2, the V gene TRBV7-2, with TRBD1 matching 9 bases. The CDR3 totals 15 residues. Looked up from germline, CDR1 is SGHTA and CDR2 is FQGNSA. Trimming cost V 4 bases and J 5 bases; bases outside gene matches: 8. Written as DNA, the CDR3 is TGTGCCAGCAGCTCCGGGACAGGGACTTGGTATGGCTACACCTTC. Its protein product is CASSSGTGTWYGYTF. Full variable domain (outside the CDR3, taken from reference TRBV7-2 and TRBJ1-2): GAGVSQSPSNKVTEKGKDVELRCDPISGHTALYWYRQSLGQGLEFLIYFQGNSAPDKSGLPSDRFSAERTGGSVSTLTIQRTQQEDSAVYLCASSSGTGTWYGYTFGSGTRLTVV.

This chain links TRBV24-1 with TRBJ2-1, with TRBD2 identical over 7 bases. CDR1 is KGHDR, CDR2 SFDVKD, per germline. The length of the CDR3 is 17 residues. The J segment lost 5 bases and the V segment lost 3 bases, leaving 12 bases of the junction unmatched. CDR3: CATSDEGTTPVNNEQFF. CDR3 bases: TGTGCCACCAGTGATGAGGGGACTACCCCAGTCAACAATGAGCAGTTCTTC.

A word on this clonotype: The junction differs from germline at one of its ends, possibly a read error. The chain is built from TRBV27 and TRBJ1-5; 8 bases align to TRBD1. Germline V lookup: CDR1 MNHEY, CDR2 SMNVEV (reference sequence). This CDR3 has 15 amino acids. CDR3 bases: TGTGCCAGCAGCCCGACAGGGGACAGCAATCAGCCCAAGCATTTT. Translated: CASSPTGDSNQPKHF.

This clonotype was observed a handful of times. V gene TRBV7-8 combines with J gene TRBJ2-3; 8 positions agree with TRBD2. CDR1 is SGHVS and CDR2 is FQNEAQ in the germline V gene. The trim removed 0 bases at V and 4 bases at J, leaving 9 bases unmatched. The CDR3 spans 17 residues. The CDR3 spells CASSLAGGRGEADTQYF. CDR3 DNA sequence: TGTGCCAGCAGCTTAGCGGGGGGGCGGGGGGAGGCAGATACGCAGTATTTT.

The table lists this clonotype with a few counts. J is TRBJ1-4 and V is TRBV6-4; 9 bases fit TRBD1. The CDR3 consists of 16 residues. Germline assignment: CDR1 MRHNA and CDR2 SNTAGT. With V trimmed by 1 base and J by 5 bases, 5 bases remained unmatched. The CDR3 sequence is CASSDYSTGGNEKLFF. CDR3 nucleotides: TGTGCCAGCAGTGACTATTCGACAGGGGGAAATGAAAAACTGTTTTTT.

This clonotype was recorded a few times. The V and J genes are TRBV5-4 and TRBJ2-3; D is undetermined. Trimming pared 1 base from V and 6 bases from J, leaving 18 bases between. The CDR3 sequence is 16 residues long. Germline V lookup: CDR1 SGHNT, CDR2 YYREEE (reference sequence). CDR3 nucleotide sequence: TGTGCCAGCAGCTTGCGCTACACCCTCGTCACGGATACGCAGTATTTT. Translated: CASSLRYTLVTDTQYF.

The sample holds one count of this clonotype. The rearrangement uses TRBV5-1 and TRBJ2-5; 8 bases are a match to TRBD2. Germline V gene sequence: CDR1 SGHRS, CDR2 YFSETQ. V was clipped by 7 bases and J by 2 bases; unmatched bases: 10. CDR3 length: 15 amino acids. The CDR3 loop is CASGTGGLGQETQYF. The CDR3 DNA is TGCGCCAGCGGTACGGGGGGGCTGGGTCAAGAGACCCAGTACTTC.

This clonotype showed up just a few times. The chain recombines TRBV5-6 with TRBJ2-1; D may be TRBD1 (5 bases). Germline CDR1 is SGHDT and CDR2 is YYEEEE. The V and J ends lost 3 bases and 8 bases respectively, with 9 bases between them. There are 12 residues in the CDR3. The CDR3 bases are TGTGCCAGCAGCTGGCAGGGCTATGAGCAGTTCTTC. Translation: CASSWQGYEQFF.

This clonotype was seen a few times. The chain combines TRBV18 with TRBJ1-1; 7 nucleotides align to TRBD1. V lost 5 bases to trimming and J lost 6 bases; unmatched junction nucleotides: 9. This CDR3 has 14 residues. Germline V gene sequence: CDR1 KGHSH, CDR2 LQKENI. CDR3 amino acids: CASSIQGLGAEAFF. The CDR3 DNA sequence: TGTGCCAGCTCAATACAGGGGCTTGGCGCTGAAGCTTTCTTT.

Many counts were recorded for this clonotype. The chain has TRBV12-3 or TRBV12-4 and TRBJ2-2; no clear D. Between the trimmed V and J ends, which lost 3 bases and 3 bases, there was a span of 5 bases. The CDR3 consists of 13 residues. CDR3 sequence reads: CASSFGYTGELFF. CDR3 coding DNA: TGTGCCAGCAGTTTCGGGTACACCGGGGAGCTGTTTTTT.

This clonotype was counted between two and nine times. The genes are TRBV20-1 and TRBJ2-7, with 12 bases that match TRBD2. J lost 4 bases, V lost 5 bases, and 6 bases had no gene match. The CDR3 extends over 14 amino acids. The germline CDR1 and CDR2 sequences are DFQATT and SNEGSKA (reference sequence). The CDR3 here is CSASSSGGAYEQYV. The CDR3 DNA sequence: TGCAGTGCTTCTTCTAGCGGGGGGGCATACGAGCAGTACGTC.

By share of the sample, this clonotype is medium-sized (0.01 to 0.1%). This rearrangement joins TRBV19 to TRBJ1-2, with D unresolved. Per the germline V gene, CDR1 is LNHDA and CDR2 is SQIVND (reference sequence). Between the trimmed V and J ends, which lost 10 bases and 4 bases, there was a span of 10 bases. This CDR3 region has 11 residues. In DNA, the CDR3 is TGTGCCACTGAGGGAGGCTATGGCTACACCTTC. Protein product: CATEGGYGYTF.

The gene calls are TRBV6-5 and TRBJ2-3; TRBD1 agrees at 10 bases. The trim removed 7 bases at V and 4 bases at J, leaving 8 bases unmatched. The CDR3 runs to 15 residues. Germline loops: CDR1 MNHEY, CDR2 SVGAGI. The CDR3 region has the DNA TGTGCCAGCAAGGGGGACAGGGGTGGTTCAGATACGCAGTATTTT. Its translation: CASKGDRGGSDTQYF.